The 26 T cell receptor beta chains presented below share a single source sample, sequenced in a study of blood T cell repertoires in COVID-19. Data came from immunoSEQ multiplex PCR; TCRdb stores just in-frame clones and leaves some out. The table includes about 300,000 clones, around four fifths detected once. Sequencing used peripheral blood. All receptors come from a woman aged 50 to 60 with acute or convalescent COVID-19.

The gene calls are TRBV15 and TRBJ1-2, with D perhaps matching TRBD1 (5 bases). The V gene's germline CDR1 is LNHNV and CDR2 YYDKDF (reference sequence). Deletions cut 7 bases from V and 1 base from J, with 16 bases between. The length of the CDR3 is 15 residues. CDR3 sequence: CATTSRQHLNYGYTF. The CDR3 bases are TGTGCCACCACCTCCCGACAGCATCTTAACTATGGCTACACCTTC.

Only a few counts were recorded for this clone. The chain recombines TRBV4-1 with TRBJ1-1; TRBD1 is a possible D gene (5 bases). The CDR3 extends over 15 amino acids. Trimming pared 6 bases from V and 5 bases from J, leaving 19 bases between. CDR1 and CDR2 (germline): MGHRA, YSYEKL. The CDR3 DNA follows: TGCGCCAGCAGTTATACCGGGGGTACGAGGACTGAAGCTTTCTTT. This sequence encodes CASSYTGGTRTEAFF.

CDR3 DNA sequence: TGTGCCAGCAGCTTAGTTGCTAGCGGGGGGTCGAATGAGCAGTTCTTC. It yields the protein CASSLVASGGSNEQFF. The chain employs TRBV7-6 and TRBJ2-1; the match to TRBD2 covers 11 bases. Germline CDR1 is SGHVS and CDR2 is FNYEAQ. The CDR3 is 16 amino acids. V trimming: 1 base; J trimming: 7 bases; junction bases outside the gene matches: 6. Full variable domain (missing parts from reference TRBV7-6 and TRBJ2-1): GAGVSQSPRYKVTKRGQDVALRCDPISGHVSLYWYRQALGQGPEFLTYFNYEAQQDKSGLPNDRFSAERPEGSISTLTIQRTEQRDSAMYRCASSLVASGGSNEQFFGPGTRLTVL.

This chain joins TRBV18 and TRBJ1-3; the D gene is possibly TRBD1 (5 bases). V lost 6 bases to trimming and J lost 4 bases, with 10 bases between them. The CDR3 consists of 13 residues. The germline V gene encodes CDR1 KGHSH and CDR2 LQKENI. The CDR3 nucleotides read TGTGCCAGCTCCCAGGGTTCGGGAAACACCATATATTTT. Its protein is CASSQGSGNTIYF. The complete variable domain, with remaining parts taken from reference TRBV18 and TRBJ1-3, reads NAGVMQNPRHLVRRRGQEARLRCSPMKGHSHVYWYRQLPEEGLKFMVYLQKENIIDESGMPKERFSAEFPKEGPSILRIQQVVRGDSAAYFCASSQGSGNTIYFGEGSWLTVV.

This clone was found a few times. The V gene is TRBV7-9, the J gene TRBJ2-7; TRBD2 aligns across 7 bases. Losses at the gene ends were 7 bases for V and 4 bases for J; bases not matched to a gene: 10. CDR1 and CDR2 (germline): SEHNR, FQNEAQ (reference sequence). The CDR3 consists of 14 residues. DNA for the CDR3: TGTGCCAGCAACGAGGGAGGGCCCTCTTACGAGCAGTACTTC. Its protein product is CASNEGGPSYEQYF. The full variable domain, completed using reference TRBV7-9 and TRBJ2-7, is DTGVSQNPRHKITKRGQNVTFRCDPISEHNRLYWYRQTLGQGPEFLTYFQNEAQLEKSRLLSDRFSAERPKGSFSTLEIQRTEQGDSAMYLCASNEGGPSYEQYFGPGTRLTVT.

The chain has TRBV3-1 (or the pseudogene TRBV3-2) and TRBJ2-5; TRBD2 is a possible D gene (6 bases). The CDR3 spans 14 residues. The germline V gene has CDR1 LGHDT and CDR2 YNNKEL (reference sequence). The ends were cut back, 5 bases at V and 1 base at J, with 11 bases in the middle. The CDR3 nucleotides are TGTGCCAGCAGCTCAACCGGGAGCCAAGAGACCCAGTACTTC. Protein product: CASSSTGSQETQYF.

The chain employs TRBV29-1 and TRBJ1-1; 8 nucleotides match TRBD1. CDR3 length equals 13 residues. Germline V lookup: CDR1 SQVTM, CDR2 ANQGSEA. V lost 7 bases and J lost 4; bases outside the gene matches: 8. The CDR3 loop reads CSARTGLATEAFF. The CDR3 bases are TGCAGCGCCCGGACAGGGTTGGCCACTGAAGCTTTCTTT.

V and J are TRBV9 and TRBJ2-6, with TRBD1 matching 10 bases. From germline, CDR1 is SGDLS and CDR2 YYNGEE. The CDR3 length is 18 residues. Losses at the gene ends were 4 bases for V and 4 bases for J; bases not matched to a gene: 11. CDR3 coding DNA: TGTGCCAGCAGCAAACCGGGACAGGGGATTGCAGGGGCCAACGTCCTGACTTTC. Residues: CASSKPGQGIAGANVLTF. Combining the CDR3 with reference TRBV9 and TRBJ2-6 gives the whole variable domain DSGVTQTPKHLITATGQRVTLRCSPRSGDLSVYWYQQSLDQGLQFLIQYYNGEERAKGNILERFSAQQFPDLHSELNLSSLELGDSALYFCASSKPGQGIAGANVLTFGAGSRLTVL.

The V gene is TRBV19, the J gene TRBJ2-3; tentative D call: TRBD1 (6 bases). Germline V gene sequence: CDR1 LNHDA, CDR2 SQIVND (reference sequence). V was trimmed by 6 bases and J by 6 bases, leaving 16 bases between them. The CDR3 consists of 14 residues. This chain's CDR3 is CASSRQVRGDTQYF. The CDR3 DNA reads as TGTGCCAGTAGCCGACAGGTGCGAGGGGATACGCAGTATTTT.

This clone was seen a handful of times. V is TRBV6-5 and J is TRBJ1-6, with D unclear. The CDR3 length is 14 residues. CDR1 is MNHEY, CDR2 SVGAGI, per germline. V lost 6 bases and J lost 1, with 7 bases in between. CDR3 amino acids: CASSRESYNSPLHF. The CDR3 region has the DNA TGTGCCAGCAGCCGGGAGTCCTATAATTCACCCCTCCACTTT.

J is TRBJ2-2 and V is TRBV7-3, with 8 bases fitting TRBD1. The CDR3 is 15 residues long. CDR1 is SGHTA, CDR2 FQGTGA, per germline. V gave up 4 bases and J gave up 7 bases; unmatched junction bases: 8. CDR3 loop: CASSSRTGLHGELFF. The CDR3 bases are TGTGCCAGCAGCTCCCGGACAGGGTTACACGGGGAGCTGTTTTTT.

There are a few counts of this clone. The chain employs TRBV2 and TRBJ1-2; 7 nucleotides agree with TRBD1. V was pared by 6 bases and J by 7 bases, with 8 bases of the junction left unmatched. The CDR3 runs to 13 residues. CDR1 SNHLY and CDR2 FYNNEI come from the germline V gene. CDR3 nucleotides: TGTGCCAGCAGGCCACCGACAGGGTTTGGCTACACCTTC. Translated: CASRPPTGFGYTF.

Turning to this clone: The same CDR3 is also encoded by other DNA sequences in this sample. CDR3: CASSQETGDGYTF. The DNA of the CDR3 is TGCGCCAGCAGCCAAGAGACAGGGGATGGCTACACCTTC. J is TRBJ1-2 and V is TRBV4-1; 8 bases line up with TRBD1. V lost 0 bases to trimming and J lost 6 bases; unmatched junction nucleotides: 0. From germline, CDR1 is MGHRA and CDR2 YSYEKL. This CDR3 has 13 amino acids.

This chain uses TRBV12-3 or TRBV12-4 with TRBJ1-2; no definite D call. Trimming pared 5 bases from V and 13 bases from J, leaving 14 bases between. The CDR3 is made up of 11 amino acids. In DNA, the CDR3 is TGTGCCAGCAGTATCTTGACGGGGTGCACCTTC. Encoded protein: CASSILTGCTF.

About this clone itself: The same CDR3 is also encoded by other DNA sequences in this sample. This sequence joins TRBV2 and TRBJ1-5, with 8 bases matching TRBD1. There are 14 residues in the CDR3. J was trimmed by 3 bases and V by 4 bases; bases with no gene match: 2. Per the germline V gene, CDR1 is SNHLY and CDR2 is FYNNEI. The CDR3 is CASSGTGINQPQHF. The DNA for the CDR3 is TGTGCCAGCAGTGGGACAGGGATCAATCAGCCCCAGCATTTT.

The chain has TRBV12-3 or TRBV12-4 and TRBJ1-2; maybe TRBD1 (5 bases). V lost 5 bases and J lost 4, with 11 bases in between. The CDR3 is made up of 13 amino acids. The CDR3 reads CASSEQDIYGYTF. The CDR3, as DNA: TGTGCCAGCAGTGAACAGGACATCTATGGCTACACCTTC.

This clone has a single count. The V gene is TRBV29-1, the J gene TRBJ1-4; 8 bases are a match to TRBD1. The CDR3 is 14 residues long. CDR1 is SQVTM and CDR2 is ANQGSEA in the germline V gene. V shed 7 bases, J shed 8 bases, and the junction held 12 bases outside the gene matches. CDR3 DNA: TGCAGCGGCAGACTCAGGGGGCTGAGGGAAAAACTGTTTTTT. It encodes CSGRLRGLREKLFF.

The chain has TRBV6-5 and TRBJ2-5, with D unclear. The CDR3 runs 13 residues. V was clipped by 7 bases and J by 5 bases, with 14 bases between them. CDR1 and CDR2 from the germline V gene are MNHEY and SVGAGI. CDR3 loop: CASTGGPRETQYF. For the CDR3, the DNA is TGTGCCAGCACCGGTGGGCCTCGGGAGACCCAGTACTTC.

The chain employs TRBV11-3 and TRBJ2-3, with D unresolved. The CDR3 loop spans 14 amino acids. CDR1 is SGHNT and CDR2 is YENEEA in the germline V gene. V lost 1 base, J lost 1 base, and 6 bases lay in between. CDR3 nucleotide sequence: TGTGCCAGCAGCTTAGGGCCCGGCACAGATACGCAGTATTTT. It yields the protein CASSLGPGTDTQYF. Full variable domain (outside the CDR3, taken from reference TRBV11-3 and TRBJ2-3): EAGVVQSPRYKIIEKKQPVAFWCNPISGHNTLYWYLQNLGQGPELLIRYENEEAVDDSQLPKDRFSAERLKGVDSTLKIQPAELGDSAVYLCASSLGPGTDTQYFGPGTRLTVL.

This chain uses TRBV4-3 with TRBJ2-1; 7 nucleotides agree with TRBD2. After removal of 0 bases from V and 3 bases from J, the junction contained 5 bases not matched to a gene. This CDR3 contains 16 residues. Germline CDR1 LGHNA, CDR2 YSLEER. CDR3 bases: TGCGCCAGCAGCCAAGATCCAATAGCGGGCTACAATGAGCAGTTCTTC. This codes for CASSQDPIAGYNEQFF.

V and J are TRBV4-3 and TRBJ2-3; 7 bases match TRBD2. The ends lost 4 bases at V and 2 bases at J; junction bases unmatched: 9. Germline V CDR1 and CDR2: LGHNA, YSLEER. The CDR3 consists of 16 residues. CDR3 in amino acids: CASSPNPSGTTDTQYF. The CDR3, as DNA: TGCGCCAGCAGCCCTAACCCCAGCGGGACCACAGATACGCAGTATTTT.

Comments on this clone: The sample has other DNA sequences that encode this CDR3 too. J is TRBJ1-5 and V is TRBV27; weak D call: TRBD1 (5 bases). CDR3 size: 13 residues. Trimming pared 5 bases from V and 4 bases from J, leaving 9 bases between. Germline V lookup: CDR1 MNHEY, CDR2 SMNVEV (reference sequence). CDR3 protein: CASSIQGNQPQHF. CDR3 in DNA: TGTGCCAGCAGTATTCAGGGAAATCAGCCCCAGCATTTT.

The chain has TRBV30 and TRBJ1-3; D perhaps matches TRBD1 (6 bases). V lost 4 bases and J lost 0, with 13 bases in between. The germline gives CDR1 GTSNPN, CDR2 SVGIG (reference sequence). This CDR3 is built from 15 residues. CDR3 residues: CAWNTGQSSGNTIYF. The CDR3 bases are TGTGCCTGGAACACAGGGCAAAGCTCTGGAAACACCATATATTTT.

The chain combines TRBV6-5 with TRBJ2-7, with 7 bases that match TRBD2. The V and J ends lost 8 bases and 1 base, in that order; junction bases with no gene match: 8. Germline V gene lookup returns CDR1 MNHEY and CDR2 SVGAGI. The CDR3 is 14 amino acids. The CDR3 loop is CASGGRDLSYEQYV. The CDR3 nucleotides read TGTGCCAGCGGGGGGAGGGACTTATCCTACGAGCAGTACGTC.

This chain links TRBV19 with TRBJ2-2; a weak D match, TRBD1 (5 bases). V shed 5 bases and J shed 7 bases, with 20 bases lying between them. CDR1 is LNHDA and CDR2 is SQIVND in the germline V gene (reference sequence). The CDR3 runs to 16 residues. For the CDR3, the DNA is TGTGCCAGTAGTTCCCGGACACCCACCGGCGTCGGGGAGCTGTTTTTT. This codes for CASSSRTPTGVGELFF.

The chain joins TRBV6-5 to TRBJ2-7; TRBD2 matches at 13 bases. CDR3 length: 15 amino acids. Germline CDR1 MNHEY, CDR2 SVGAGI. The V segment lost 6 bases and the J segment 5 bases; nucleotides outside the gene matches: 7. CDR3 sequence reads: CASRNGLAGVDEQYF. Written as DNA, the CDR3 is TGTGCCAGCAGGAACGGACTAGCGGGAGTGGACGAGCAGTACTTC.